The 9 T cell receptor beta chains below come from one sample, sequenced in a study of cytomegalovirus exposure and HLA in healthy donors (dated by TCRdb to 2016 to 2017). The library relied on the immunoSEQ multiplex PCR assay. For the multiplex PCR, a mixture combining 60 forward primers for TCR Vbeta segments and 13 reverse primers for TCR Jbeta segments was used. Not all clones reach the TCRdb copy of this immuneACCESS table, which keeps in-frame sequences only. Checked studies attribute under half of the gap to unresolved V genes and leave the rest unexplained. Counted in this sample were 90,000 to 140,000 clones; 65% to 80% of them appeared once. The ten largest clones represent around 5.3% of the sample. The sequencing sample was made of PBMCs. These receptors all come from a male donor in good health and CMV-seronegative.

This chain joins TRBV28 and TRBJ2-7; 9 bases match TRBD2. This CDR3 is built from 15 residues. Germline CDR1 is MDHEN and CDR2 is SYDVKM. V trimming: 6 bases; J trimming: 2 bases; junction bases outside the gene matches: 8. This chain's CDR3 is CASRDAGGPTYEQYF. Written as DNA, the CDR3 is TGTGCCAGCAGAGACGCGGGGGGGCCAACCTACGAGCAGTACTTC.

This clone was observed many times. The gene calls are TRBV6-4 and TRBJ2-1, with 9 bases lining up with TRBD2. Germline values: CDR1 MRHNA, CDR2 SNTAGT. V gave up 3 bases and J gave up 7 bases; unmatched junction bases: 10. This CDR3 is built from 16 residues. CDR3 bases: TGTGCCAGCAGTGAAAATCCAAGCGGGGGGTCTAATGAGCAGTTCTTC. Translating it yields CASSENPSGGSNEQFF.

CDR3 coding DNA: TGTGCCAGCAGCCCCCAGTTTGGCACGGGCGAGCAGTACTTC. Translation: CASSPQFGTGEQYF. V usage is TRBV7-3 and J usage is TRBJ2-7; unclear D gene. Germline CDR1 reads SGHTA; CDR2 reads FQGTGA. V was cut by 5 bases and J by 6 bases, with 17 bases left in between. This CDR3 region has 14 residues.

The rearrangement uses TRBV9 and TRBJ2-7; 8 bases match TRBD1. This CDR3 is 15 amino acids long. The germline CDR1 and CDR2 sequences are SGDLS and YYNGEE. The J segment lost 6 bases and the V segment lost 0 bases, leaving 8 bases of the junction unmatched. The DNA for the CDR3 is TGTGCCAGCAGCGTAGCCACAGGGGGATTTAGCGAGCAGTACTTC. Amino acids: CASSVATGGFSEQYF.

The chain is built from TRBV6-1 and TRBJ2-7, with D possibly TRBD1 on 6 matching bases. The CDR3 runs to 14 residues. Germline V gene sequence: CDR1 MNHNS, CDR2 SASEGT. V was trimmed by 6 bases and J by 0 bases, leaving 12 bases between them. The CDR3: CASRGEQGSYEQYF. CDR3 in DNA: TGTGCCAGCAGGGGGGAACAGGGCTCCTACGAGCAGTACTTC.

The gene calls are TRBV5-4 and TRBJ2-7, with 7 bases fitting TRBD1. The CDR3 has 12 amino acids. V gave up 5 bases and J gave up 5 bases; unmatched junction bases: 4. Per germline, CDR1 SGHNT and CDR2 YYREEE (reference sequence). The CDR3 sequence is CASSPTGDEQYF. The CDR3 DNA reads TGTGCCAGCAGTCCTACAGGGGACGAGCAGTACTTC.

V and J are TRBV5-1 and TRBJ2-2; maybe TRBD1 (5 bases). CDR1 is SGHRS, CDR2 YFSETQ, per germline. This CDR3 comprises 16 residues. V lost 4 bases to trimming and J lost 2 bases, with 15 bases between them. Here the CDR3 reads CASSRRGHGNTGELFF. For the CDR3, the DNA is TGCGCCAGCAGCCGAAGGGGCCATGGCAACACCGGGGAGCTGTTTTTT.

This chain uses TRBV2 with TRBJ2-5, with TRBD1 matching over 12 bases. The CDR3 has 15 residues. After removal of 6 bases from V and 5 bases from J, the junction contained 7 bases not matched to a gene. CDR1 is SNHLY, CDR2 FYNNEI, per germline. CDR3 DNA: TGTGCCAGCAGGGCCCGGGACAGGGGGCGTGAGACCCAGTACTTC. Protein sequence: CASRARDRGRETQYF. The variable domain in full, completed from reference TRBV2 and TRBJ2-5, reads EPEVTQTPSHQVTQMGQEVILRCVPISNHLYFYWYRQILGQKVEFLVSFYNNEISEKSEIFDDQFSVERPDGSNFTLKIRSTKLEDSAMYFCASRARDRGRETQYFGPGTRLLVL.

The chain combines TRBV19 with TRBJ2-7, with TRBD1 as a possible D gene (6 bases). The CDR3 runs to 15 residues. The germline V gene has CDR1 LNHDA and CDR2 SQIVND (reference sequence). The germline V and J ends were trimmed by 3 bases and 2 bases, with 14 bases remaining between them. Here the CDR3 reads CASSISAGDAYEQYF. Here the CDR3 DNA reads TGTGCCAGTAGTATCTCGGCAGGGGATGCCTACGAGCAGTACTTC.